This entry features one TCR beta chain sequence. Its antigen remains undetermined. Within one base of it there is no much larger clone, and no base qualities were kept. The data derive from a study of blood T cell repertoires in COVID-19 (TCRdb year 2020). Looking at the study overall: Samples from collaborators originated in the United States, Italy and Spain and spanned both the acute and convalescent phases of COVID-19. The repertoires were released in a freely available public database intended as a resource for research on the immune response to SARS-CoV-2. The material from the prospective study consisted of cDNA or gDNA derived from T cells, B-cell-depleted T cells, or PBMCs. The dataset comprised deeply sampled blood TCRbeta repertoires from subjects exposed to, actively infected with, or recovered from COVID-19. Sample metadata almost always included a de-identified subject ID, COVID-19 status, age in years and sex. The samples were drawn from the first 160 participants of the ongoing ImmuneRACE study and from about 1,200 subjects provided by 6 global collaborators. HLA class I and class II types, where available, came from metadata supplied by the sample provider rather than from assay-based typing. On the study overall, not on this receptor specifically: The amount of clinical and demographic metadata varied by source and participant and was provided uncurated.

Enrolling through a virtual design, the prospective study's participants ranged in age from roughly 18 to 89 years and lived across 24 United States geographic areas. In the prospective study, participants were assigned to cohorts based on the clinical history participants reported in a screening survey and a study questionnaire. Recovered participants in ImmuneRACE Cohort 3 were defined as having two consecutive negative NP/OP PCR tests, clearance from a healthcare professional, or resolution of symptoms. Each participant in the prospective study had whole blood, serum and a nasopharyngeal or oropharyngeal swab collected by mobile phlebotomists. Over a roughly 2-month period, participants in the prospective study had the option of providing additional blood draws and questionnaires. Blood samples from the prospective study were shipped frozen or at room temperature prior to DNA extraction. The immunoSEQ Assay, a bias-controlled multiplex PCR, was used to amplify TCRbeta CDR3 regions from genomic DNA. The authors' pipeline ran thus. The number of nucleated cells in each sample was estimated from the amplification of reference gene primers within the assay. To quantify the absolute abundance of each unique TCRbeta CDR3 rearrangement, sequence reads were collapsed and filtered. For each sample, productive Simpson clonality was calculated by taking the square root of Simpson's diversity index across productive rearrangements. TCRdb provides this immuneACCESS table in a form limited to in-frame rearrangements. Some clones are lacking; in checked studies, under half of them reflect an unresolved V gene, and why the rest are absent is not known. V, J and clone size are those of that table, while D and trimming were read from the DNA. The sample profile shows about 170,000 clones; around 78% of them were found once. The ten largest clonotypes hold nearly 4.5% of the sample.

The germline V gene gives CDR1 as SGHTS and CDR2 as YDEGEE. The CDR3 holds 14 amino acids from the cysteine to the phenylalanine. Only the CDR3 region is kept as DNA, spanning 42 bases read in frame from base 1. V is trimmed back by 4 bases and J by 4 bases, and the junction contains 6 bases that no gene match accounts for. The source material was PBMCs or T cells enriched from blood (not recorded which). The receptor comes from a woman between 45 and 60 years old who had recovered from COVID-19. The chain is made from TRBV5-8 and TRBJ1-1, and 8 bases in between align with TRBD1. The DNA sequence is given as TGTGCCAGCAGCCCTGACAGGGGAGGCACTGAAGCTTTCTTT. Protein translation: CASSPDRGGTEAFF.